Below are 5 T cell receptor beta chains sequenced from a single sample in a study of CD8+ T cells in alopecia areata. Reverse transcribed after extraction, RNA yielded cDNA as the sequencing template. Only in-frame clones appear in the TCRdb table, and some are missing; sequencing was by immunoSEQ multiplex PCR. The repertoire consists of about 150,000 clones, with less than 65% occurring once and the leading ten covering roughly 19%. Sequencing used CD8+ T cells sorted from blood, obtained at week 0. These receptors were taken from a human donor with alopecia areata.

This rearrangement joins TRBV5-6 to TRBJ2-5; 7 bases match TRBD2. Losses at the gene ends were 0 bases for V and 11 bases for J; bases not matched to a gene: 7. The CDR3 has 13 amino acids. Germline-derived CDR1 and CDR2 are SGHDT and YYEEEE. CDR3 nucleotides: TGTGCCAGCAGCTTGGCCCGGGGGAGGGAGCAGTACTTC. Its translation is CASSLARGREQYF.

The chain joins TRBV25-1 to TRBJ1-1; D is unclear. This CDR3 contains 14 residues. In germline, CDR1 is MGHDK, CDR2 SYGVNS. Deletions cut 3 bases from V and 1 base from J, with 9 bases between. This CDR3 reads CASSDWVGNTEAFF. The CDR3 coding sequence is TGTGCCAGCAGTGATTGGGTCGGGAACACTGAAGCTTTCTTT.

The rearrangement uses TRBV29-1 and TRBJ1-2, with D unclear. V was shortened by 7 bases and J by 1 base, with 1 base between the two germline ends. There are 9 residues in the CDR3. CDR1 is SQVTM and CDR2 is ANQGSEA in the germline V gene. The CDR3 protein is CSDNYGYTF. The CDR3 nucleotides are TGCAGCGATAACTATGGCTACACCTTC.

This clone has a single count. The rearrangement joins TRBV30 to TRBJ1-6; 9 nucleotides align to TRBD1. The CDR3 consists of 18 residues. Germline V lookup: CDR1 GTSNPN, CDR2 SVGIG (reference sequence). V was clipped by 4 bases and J by 1 base; unmatched bases: 11. This CDR3 is CAWTPGTGNYSYNSPLHF. CDR3 DNA: TGTGCCTGGACGCCGGGGACAGGGAACTATTCCTATAATTCACCCCTCCACTTT.

This clone was seen a few times. The rearrangement links TRBV18 to TRBJ1-4, with D maybe TRBD1 (5 bases). The CDR3 spans 18 residues. The germline V gene has CDR1 KGHSH and CDR2 LQKENI. V was cut by 3 bases and J by 4 bases, with 21 bases left in between. CDR3 sequence (DNA): TGTGCCAGCTCACCGCTTAGGGGAAAGACGGACATTAATGAAAAACTGTTTTTT. It is translated as CASSPLRGKTDINEKLFF.